This TCR beta chain was sequenced for a study of T cells after yellow fever vaccination. In TCRdb, the 5' RACE reads were re-called with MiXCR into one record per CDR3 protein. The sample lists tens of thousands of distinct CDR3 sequences; approximately 7.7% were seen once. This CDR3 contains 16 residues. Trimming at V came to 3 bases and at J to 5 bases, leaving 10 bases not matched to a gene. The germline gives CDR1 SGHVS, CDR2 FNYEAQ. This clonotype was detected only a few times. The TCR was taken from a young man who received the YFV17D yellow fever vaccine. This rearrangement joins TRBV7-6 to TRBJ2-5; 9 positions match TRBD1. The source was CD8+ T cells sorted from PBMCs, collected more than 4 days after the first yellow fever vaccination. The CDR3 reads CASSFLVGQGGETQYF. CDR3 in DNA: TGTGCCAGCAGCTTCTTGGTGGGACAGGGAGGGGAGACCCAGTACTTC.